The 22 T cell receptor beta chains below come from one sample, sequenced in a study of blood T cell repertoires in COVID-19. Measured with immunoSEQ multiplex PCR; TCRdb has only the in-frame clones, and not every one. This sample has more than 40,000 clones, with over 75% found just once. The sequenced sample consisted of peripheral blood. The receptors here all came from a man aged 45-60 years with active COVID-19.

The genes are TRBV10-3 and TRBJ2-7, with 9 bases aligning to TRBD1. Germline CDR1 is ENHRY and CDR2 is SYGVKD. This CDR3 is 14 amino acids long. The V and J ends lost 3 bases and 3 bases, in that order; junction bases with no gene match: 3. CDR3 DNA sequence: TGTGCCATCAGTGATATGACAGGGGGCTACGAGCAGTACTTC. This sequence encodes CAISDMTGGYEQYF.

The chain employs TRBV25-1 and TRBJ1-2; TRBD1 agrees at 7 bases. The CDR3 is 14 amino acids. The germline V gene encodes CDR1 MGHDK and CDR2 SYGVNS. The ends lost 0 bases at V and 6 bases at J; junction bases unmatched: 4. Here the CDR3 DNA reads TGTGCCAGCAGTGAATACAAGGGGGCGAATGGCTACACCTTC. Its protein product is CASSEYKGANGYTF.

The gene calls are TRBV5-1 and TRBJ2-7, with D maybe TRBD2 (6 bases). The length of the CDR3 is 13 residues. The V end was cut by 4 bases, the J end by 7 bases, with 15 bases between. Germline V gene sequence: CDR1 SGHRS, CDR2 YFSETQ. This chain's CDR3 is CASSPEGLREQYV. In DNA, the CDR3 is TGCGCCAGCAGCCCGGAGGGTTTACGGGAGCAGTACGTC.

The count of this clone is one. CDR3: CASSLNGGVNEQFF. The CDR3, as DNA: TGTGCCAGCAGCCTGAACGGGGGGGTCAACGAGCAGTTCTTC. The chain carries TRBV11-3 and TRBJ2-1; 8 nucleotides agree with TRBD2. The germline gives CDR1 SGHNT, CDR2 YENEEA. With 5 bases clipped from V and 10 bases from J, the junction kept 10 bases outside the gene matches. The CDR3 has 14 amino acids. Full variable domain (remainder filled in from reference TRBV11-3 and TRBJ2-1): EAGVVQSPRYKIIEKKQPVAFWCNPISGHNTLYWYLQNLGQGPELLIRYENEEAVDDSQLPKDRFSAERLKGVDSTLKIQPAELGDSAVYLCASSLNGGVNEQFFGPGTRLTVL.

The chain carries TRBV6-5 and TRBJ2-3, with TRBD1 identical over 7 bases. The germline V gene has CDR1 MNHEY and CDR2 SVGAGI. Trimming at V came to 3 bases and at J to 2 bases, leaving 2 bases not matched to a gene. There are 14 residues in the CDR3. In DNA, the CDR3 is TGTGCCAGCAGTTATGACAGGGTCACAGATACGCAGTATTTT. Translation: CASSYDRVTDTQYF.

The chain employs TRBV5-4 and TRBJ2-1, with 8 bases lining up with TRBD2. Looked up from germline, CDR1 is SGHNT and CDR2 is YYREEE (reference sequence). The CDR3 runs 13 residues. With 5 bases clipped from V and 6 bases from J, the junction kept 4 bases outside the gene matches. The CDR3 DNA is TGTGCCAGCAGTACCGGGACTAGCAATGAGCAGTTCTTC. Its translation: CASSTGTSNEQFF.

This clone has only a few counts. The chain combines TRBV27 with TRBJ2-4; 8 bases align to TRBD2. The CDR3 is 18 amino acids. Germline V lookup: CDR1 MNHEY, CDR2 SMNVEV (reference sequence). The junction had 19 bases not matched to a gene; V was cut back by 6 bases and J by 6 bases. CDR3: CASRPPYVPGGRGNIQYF. CDR3 bases: TGTGCCAGCAGGCCCCCTTACGTTCCGGGGGGGCGGGGAAACATTCAGTACTTC.

This sequence joins TRBV5-1 and TRBJ1-4, with 7 positions matching TRBD1. CDR1 is SGHRS and CDR2 is YFSETQ in the germline V gene. The CDR3 loop spans 15 amino acids. The trim removed 0 bases at V and 6 bases at J, leaving 5 bases unmatched. The CDR3 sequence is CASSLGDRLDEKLFF. In DNA, the CDR3 is TGCGCCAGCAGCTTGGGGGACAGATTAGATGAAAAACTGTTTTTT. Full variable domain (remainder filled in from reference TRBV5-1 and TRBJ1-4): KAGVTQTPRYLIKTRGQQVTLSCSPISGHRSVSWYQQTPGQGLQFLFEYFSETQRNKGNFPGRFSGRQFSNSRSEMNVSTLELGDSALYLCASSLGDRLDEKLFFGSGTQLSVL.

This clone was seen a few times. The V call is TRBV2, the J call TRBJ1-5; 9 positions match TRBD1. The V gene end was trimmed by 6 bases and the J gene end by 3 bases; junction bases not matched to a gene: 9. Germline V gene lookup returns CDR1 SNHLY and CDR2 FYNNEI. The CDR3 spans 16 residues. CDR3: CASRADRGTPNQPQHF. For the CDR3, the DNA is TGTGCCAGCAGAGCGGACAGGGGAACCCCCAATCAGCCCCAGCATTTT. Together with reference TRBV2 and TRBJ1-5, the CDR3 gives the full variable domain: EPEVTQTPSHQVTQMGQEVILRCVPISNHLYFYWYRQILGQKVEFLVSFYNNEISEKSEIFDDQFSVERPDGSNFTLKIRSTKLEDSAMYFCASRADRGTPNQPQHFGDGTRLSIL.

V and J are TRBV20-1 and TRBJ2-3; no definite D call. Trimming took 3 bases from V and 0 from J, leaving 16 bases between them. Germline loops: CDR1 DFQATT, CDR2 SNEGSKA (reference sequence). The CDR3 has 16 amino acids. The CDR3 DNA reads TGCAGTGCTAGTCCTGTCGCGAGTTCTAGCACAGATACGCAGTATTTT. This codes for CSASPVASSSTDTQYF.

The chain is built from TRBV19 and TRBJ2-2; 9 bases line up with TRBD2. Germline V gene sequence: CDR1 LNHDA, CDR2 SQIVND (reference sequence). Trimming cost V 5 bases and J 6 bases; bases outside gene matches: 10. This CDR3 has 16 residues. The CDR3 is CASSSAGGQLAGELFF. The DNA for the CDR3 is TGTGCCAGTAGTTCCGCGGGAGGGCAATTAGCCGGGGAGCTGTTTTTT.

The chain has TRBV27 and TRBJ1-2, with 8 bases matching TRBD1. The germline V gene has CDR1 MNHEY and CDR2 SMNVEV (reference sequence). The J segment lost 1 base and the V segment lost 2 bases, leaving 6 bases of the junction unmatched. The CDR3 totals 16 residues. In DNA form, the CDR3 reads TGTGCCAGCAGTTTAGGGGCAGGGGGCCGTAACTATGGCTACACCTTC. Its protein is CASSLGAGGRNYGYTF.

The J gene is TRBJ2-7, the V gene TRBV27; 10 bases agree with TRBD2. The CDR3 loop spans 15 amino acids. Germline assignment: CDR1 MNHEY and CDR2 SMNVEV (reference sequence). V shed 4 bases, J shed 2 bases, and the junction held 5 bases outside the gene matches. CDR3 region: CASSSSGGAPYEQYF. The CDR3 region has the DNA TGTGCCAGCAGTTCTAGCGGGGGAGCTCCCTACGAGCAGTACTTC.

V usage is TRBV5-1 and J usage is TRBJ2-1; TRBD2 aligns across 10 bases. The V and J ends lost 4 bases and 10 bases, in that order; junction bases with no gene match: 11. In germline, CDR1 is SGHRS, CDR2 YFSETQ. The CDR3 is 15 residues long. The CDR3 region is CASSAWTSGAIEQFF. CDR3 sequence (DNA): TGCGCCAGCAGCGCCTGGACTAGCGGAGCAATCGAGCAGTTCTTC.

The chain employs TRBV5-4 and TRBJ2-3, with TRBD2 matching 9 bases. CDR1 is SGHNT and CDR2 is YYREEE in the germline V gene (reference sequence). Germline trimming cut 4 bases from V and 4 bases from J; bases unmatched to any gene: 7. The CDR3 consists of 15 residues. In DNA form, the CDR3 reads TGTGCCAGCAGCCGCGGGGGGGCCAGGGCAGATACGCAGTATTTT. Protein product: CASSRGGARADTQYF.

The chain couples TRBV7-6 to TRBJ2-3; D is undetermined. Germline V gene sequence: CDR1 SGHVS, CDR2 FNYEAQ. The CDR3 has 11 amino acids. The V end was cut by 5 bases, the J end by 11 bases, with 11 bases between. In DNA form, the CDR3 reads TGTGCCAGCAGCACCGCGGATCTGCAGTATTTT. Its translation is CASSTADLQYF.

This clone was recorded once. The chain combines TRBV5-6 with TRBJ2-5; 8 bases are shared with TRBD1. The germline CDR1 and CDR2 sequences are SGHDT and YYEEEE. V was clipped by 2 bases and J by 3 bases; unmatched bases: 6. This CDR3 spans 15 amino acids. The DNA of the CDR3 is TGTGCCAGCAGCTTCGGGCAGGGGGCGGAAGAGACCCAGTACTTC. Amino acid sequence: CASSFGQGAEETQYF. Supplemented by reference TRBV5-6 and TRBJ2-5, the full variable domain reads DAGVTQSPTHLIKTRGQQVTLRCSPKSGHDTVSWYQQALGQGPQFIFQYYEEEERQRGNFPDRFSGHQFPNYSSELNVNALLLGDSALYLCASSFGQGAEETQYFGPGTRLLVL.

This clone was observed a handful of times. The chain employs TRBV10-2 and TRBJ1-2, with TRBD1 as a possible D gene (6 bases). CDR1 is WSHSY, CDR2 SAAADI, per germline. The V end lost 4 bases, the J end lost 2 bases, and 14 bases lay between the germline ends. CDR3 length equals 15 residues. DNA for the CDR3: TGCGCCAGCAGTGGTGTGGACAGACTAAACTATGGCTACACCTTC. The encoded protein is CASSGVDRLNYGYTF.

This clone was picked up one time. The genes are TRBV9 and TRBJ1-6; no clear D gene. CDR3 length: 15 residues. Germline V gene lookup returns CDR1 SGDLS and CDR2 YYNGEE. V was pared by 3 bases and J by 0 bases, with 7 bases between. This chain's CDR3 is CASSGPLSYNSPLHF. DNA of the CDR3: TGTGCCAGCAGCGGTCCCCTCTCCTATAATTCACCCCTCCACTTT.

This clone was found once. The rearrangement links TRBV5-8 to TRBJ2-1, with 7 nucleotides matching TRBD1. Trimming at V came to 7 bases and at J to 4 bases, leaving 8 bases not matched to a gene. CDR1 and CDR2 (germline): SGHTS, YDEGEE. This CDR3 contains 14 residues. This CDR3 reads CASGAGTVYNEQFF. The DNA of the CDR3 is TGTGCCAGCGGCGCCGGGACAGTTTACAATGAGCAGTTCTTC. The variable domain in full, with the rest retrieved from reference TRBV5-8 and TRBJ2-1, is EAGVTQSPTHLIKTRGQQATLRCSPISGHTSVYWYQQALGLGLQFLLWYDEGEERNRGNFPPRFSGRQFPNYSSELNVNALELEDSALYLCASGAGTVYNEQFFGPGTRLTVL.

This chain links TRBV9 with TRBJ1-2; 10 bases are a match to TRBD1. J gave up 5 bases and V 3 bases, and 10 bases lay outside the gene matches. The CDR3 totals 16 residues. Germline-derived CDR1 and CDR2 are SGDLS and YYNGEE. CDR3 nucleotides: TGTGCCAGCAGCGGCGGGACAGGGGTAATGTCATATGGCTACACCTTC. Protein: CASSGGTGVMSYGYTF. Together with reference TRBV9 and TRBJ1-2, the CDR3 gives the full variable domain: DSGVTQTPKHLITATGQRVTLRCSPRSGDLSVYWYQQSLDQGLQFLIQYYNGEERAKGNILERFSAQQFPDLHSELNLSSLELGDSALYFCASSGGTGVMSYGYTFGSGTRLTVV.

V usage is TRBV15 and J usage is TRBJ2-7, with a possible D match to TRBD1 (6 bases). The V and J ends lost 2 bases and 5 bases respectively, with 10 bases between them. Germline loops: CDR1 LNHNV, CDR2 YYDKDF (reference sequence). The CDR3 has 13 amino acids. The CDR3 DNA sequence: TGTGCCACCAGCAGACCCACAGGGAACGAGCAGTACTTC. Translation: CATSRPTGNEQYF.